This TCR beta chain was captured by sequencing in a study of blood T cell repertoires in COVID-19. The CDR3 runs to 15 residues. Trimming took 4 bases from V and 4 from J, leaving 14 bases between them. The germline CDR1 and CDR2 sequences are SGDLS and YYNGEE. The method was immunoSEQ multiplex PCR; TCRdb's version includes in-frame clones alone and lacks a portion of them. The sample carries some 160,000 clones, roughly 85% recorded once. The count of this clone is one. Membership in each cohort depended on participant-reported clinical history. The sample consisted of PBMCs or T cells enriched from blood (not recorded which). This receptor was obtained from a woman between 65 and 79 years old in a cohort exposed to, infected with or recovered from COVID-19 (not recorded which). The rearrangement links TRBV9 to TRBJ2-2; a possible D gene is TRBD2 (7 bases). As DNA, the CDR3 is TGTGCCAGCAGCCGGGCAGGGGAGGGCACCGGGGAGCTGTTTTTT. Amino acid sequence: CASSRAGEGTGELFF.